A selection of T cell receptor beta chains follows, all from one sample in a study of a mutant IDH1 vaccine in newly diagnosed glioma. Clones were sequenced by immunoSEQ multiplex PCR, and TCRdb holds only the in-frame ones, with some missing. The profile shows tens of thousands of clones, more than 80% of them singletons. No antigens are known for them. Sequencing was performed on PBMCs, taken from a glioma patient whose treatment included an IDH1 peptide vaccine. These receptors all come from a man aged 25-45 years with glioma. Each CDR3 is given with its conserved first and last residue. The D gene is left open where the match is weak. Clone size appears in some rows only: once, few, many, or a class for an expanded clone.

>TRBV28|NA|NA|TRBJ2-2
CASSFSRGHSNTGELFF
TGTGCCAGCAGTTTCTCTAGGGGACATTCGAACACCGGGGAGCTGTTTTTT
>TRBV29-1|NA|NA|TRBJ2-7
CSVVVLAGEQYF
TGCAGCGTTGTAGTTTTGGCCGGCGAGCAGTACTTC
>TRBV29-1|NA|NA|TRBJ1-2
CSVHEGQGGYTF
TGCAGCGTTCACGAGGGGCAGGGTGGCTACACCTTC
>TRBV19|NA|NA|TRBJ2-3
CASSKPGTNRDTQYF
TGTGCCAGTAGTAAACCCGGGACGAACAGAGATACGCAGTATTTT
>TRBV5-1|TRBD1|NA|TRBJ2-1
CASSFDRGPSEQFF
TGCGCCAGCAGCTTCGACAGGGGGCCTAGTGAGCAGTTCTTC
>TRBV27|NA|NA|TRBJ1-5
CASANQRGPQHF
TGTGCCAGCGCAAATCAACGGGGGCCCCAGCATTTT
>TRBV5-5|NA|NA|TRBJ1-5
CASSPGGNSRPNQPQHF
TGTGCCAGCAGCCCTGGCGGCAACTCAAGGCCCAATCAGCCCCAGCATTTT
>TRBV28|TRBD1|NA|TRBJ2-7
CASWTGGKHEQYF
TGTGCCAGCTGGACAGGGGGCAAGCACGAGCAGTACTTC
>TRBV5-1|TRBD1|NA|TRBJ1-1
CASSPTGVTEAFF
TGCGCCAGCAGCCCGACAGGGGTTACTGAAGCTTTCTTT
>TRBV10-3|NA|few|TRBJ2-7
CAISGAELGALPHEQYF
TGTGCCATCAGTGGAGCGGAGTTGGGGGCCCTCCCCCACGAGCAGTACTTC
>TRBV19|NA|NA|TRBJ1-5
CASSTRGNNQPQHF
TGTGCCAGTAGTACACGGGGAAACAATCAGCCCCAGCATTTT
>TRBV18|NA|NA|TRBJ2-7
CASSGDPYEQYF
TGTGCCAGCTCTGGGGACCCCTACGAGCAGTACTTC
>TRBV2|TRBD1|NA|TRBJ1-6
CASREQGAGGNSPLHF
TGTGCCAGCAGGGAACAGGGGGCTGGGGGTAATTCACCCCTCCACTTT
>TRBV10-1|NA|NA|TRBJ1-2
CARGPYGYTF
TGCGCCAGGGGACCCTATGGCTACACCTTC
>TRBV30|TRBD2|NA|TRBJ2-3
CAWSAGGGWTDTQYF
TGTGCCTGGAGTGCCGGGGGGGGTTGGACAGATACGCAGTATTTT
>TRBV9|NA|NA|TRBJ2-3
CASSVSGQITTDTQYF
TGTGCCAGCAGCGTGTCCGGGCAGATAACTACAGATACGCAGTATTTT
>TRBV27|TRBD1|NA|TRBJ2-2
CATLRQGGAGELFF
TGTGCCACCCTACGACAGGGGGGGGCCGGGGAGCTGTTTTTT
>TRBV5-8|NA|NA|TRBJ2-6
CASSLFFLSSGANVLTF
TGTGCCAGCAGCCTGTTTTTTTTGAGCTCTGGGGCCAACGTCCTGACTTTC
>TRBV30|NA|NA|TRBJ1-2
CAWSPRRSSNGYTF
TGTGCCTGGAGCCCCCGACGGAGTTCTAATGGCTACACCTTC
>TRBV27|NA|NA|TRBJ2-7
CASSLALGYEQYF
TGTGCCAGCAGTTTAGCCCTCGGGTACGAGCAGTACTTC